This T cell receptor (beta chain) was captured by sequencing in a study of beta chain features in type 1 diabetes. Reverse transcription of all isolated RNA meant that expressed TCRB transcripts were sequenced. Using immunoSEQ multiplex PCR, the repertoire was profiled, and TCRdb retains in-frame clones only, with some absent. The table lists about 53,000 clones, roughly 63% of them singletons. Purities in excess of 95% were seen in all sorted populations. Remarks on this clone: Its cognate antigen is unknown.

This CDR3 has 16 residues. Per the germline V gene, CDR1 is LNHDA and CDR2 is SQIVND (reference sequence). V lost 3 bases and J 5 bases, leaving 17 bases between the germline ends. General study points: Among patients, naive, central memory and Treg TCRB repertoires appeared more similar than among healthy donors. Although PCR might favor shorter templates, it would do so equally in patients and controls. All four CD4+ subsets from Type 1 diabetes patients carried moderately but significantly shorter TCRB CDR3s.

V usage is TRBV19 and J usage is TRBJ1-5, with a possible D match to TRBD1 (6 bases). The sample was stem cell memory CD4+ T cells from blood. The source is a woman in her 30s with type 1 diabetes. CDR3 amino acids: CASSIRVGQSYQPQHF. CDR3 DNA sequence: TGTGCCAGTAGTATTAGAGTAGGACAGAGTTATCAGCCCCAGCATTTT.